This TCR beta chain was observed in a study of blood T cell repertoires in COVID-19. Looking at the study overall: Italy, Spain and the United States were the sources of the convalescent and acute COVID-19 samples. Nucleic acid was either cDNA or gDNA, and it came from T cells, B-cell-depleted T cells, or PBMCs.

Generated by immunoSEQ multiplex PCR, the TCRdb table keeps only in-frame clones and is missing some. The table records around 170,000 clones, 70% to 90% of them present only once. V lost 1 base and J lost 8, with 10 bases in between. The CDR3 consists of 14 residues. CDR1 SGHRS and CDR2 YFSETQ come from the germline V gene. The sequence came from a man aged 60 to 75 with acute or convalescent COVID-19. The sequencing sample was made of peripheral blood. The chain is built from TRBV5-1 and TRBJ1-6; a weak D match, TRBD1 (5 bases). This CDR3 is CASSLQGLDSPLHF. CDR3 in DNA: TGCGCCAGCAGCTTGCAGGGCCTCGATTCACCCCTCCACTTT.